Sequencing of this TCR beta chain was carried out in a study of blood T cell repertoires in COVID-19. The assay was immunoSEQ multiplex PCR, and TCRdb's table has in-frame clones only and misses some. The sample has about 53,000 clones, more than 80% seen once; the top ten hold about 2.7%. CDR3 length: 17 residues. CDR1 is MGHRA and CDR2 is YSYEKL in the germline V gene. Trimming took 1 base from V and 2 from J; bases not matched to a gene: 7. The specimen was peripheral blood. The receptor was derived from a man aged 80 or over with acute or convalescent COVID-19. The rearrangement uses TRBV4-1 and TRBJ1-1; 10 bases line up with TRBD1. The CDR3 coding sequence is TGCGCCAGCAGCCAAGGCCGGGACAGGGGCTATAACACTGAAGCTTTCTTT. Its translation is CASSQGRDRGYNTEAFF.